This TCR beta chain originates from a study of a mutant IDH1 vaccine in newly diagnosed glioma. Points from the study as a whole: Immune responses induced by vaccination arose in approximately 93% of the patients.

The time point was: week 47, end of study. Vaccine doses each comprised 300 ug of mutant IDH1 20-mer peptide, with topical imiquimod. New WHO grade 3 or 4 astrocytomas that were IDH1-mutant and ATRX-lost occurred in the donors. Per germline, CDR1 MNHEY and CDR2 SVGAGI. The CDR3 contains 14 residues. V lost 4 bases to trimming and J lost 6 bases, with 16 bases between them. Concerning this clone itself: Its antigen is unknown.

Repertoires were generated with immunoSEQ multiplex PCR, while TCRdb's copy carries only in-frame clones and drops some. The data contain tens of thousands of clones, 80% to 90% of them singletons. This receptor was obtained from a man aged 35 to 55 with glioma. Here the sequenced sample was PBMCs, taken from a glioma patient whose treatment included an IDH1 peptide vaccine. The chain is built from TRBV6-5 and TRBJ2-7; tentatively, D is TRBD1 (6 bases). Written as DNA, the CDR3 is TGTGCCAGCAGTTCCCAGGGGATCGTCGGCGAGCAGTACTTC. Protein sequence: CASSSQGIVGEQYF.